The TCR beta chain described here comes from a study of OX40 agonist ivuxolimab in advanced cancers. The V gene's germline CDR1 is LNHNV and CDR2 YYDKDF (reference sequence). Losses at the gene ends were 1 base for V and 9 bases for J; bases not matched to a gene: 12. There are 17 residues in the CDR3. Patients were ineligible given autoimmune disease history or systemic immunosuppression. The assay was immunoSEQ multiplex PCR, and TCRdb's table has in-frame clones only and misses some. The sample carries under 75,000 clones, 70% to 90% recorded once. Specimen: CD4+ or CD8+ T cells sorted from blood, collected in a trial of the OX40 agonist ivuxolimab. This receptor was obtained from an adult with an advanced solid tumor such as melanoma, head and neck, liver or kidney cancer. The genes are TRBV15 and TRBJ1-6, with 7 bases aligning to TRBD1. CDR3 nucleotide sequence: TGTGCCACCAGCAGAGGGGTGGCGGCACAGGGGACTTCACCCCTCCACTTT. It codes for CATSRGVAAQGTSPLHF.